This note documents a single T cell receptor (beta chain) sequence. Antigen specificity is unknown. This entry belongs to a study of monozygotic twins with inflammatory bowel disease. The germline CDR1 and CDR2 sequences are DFQATT and SNEGSKA (reference sequence). The CDR3 runs to 15 residues. Findings and caveats of the study: On the inverse Simpson index, IBD patients scored lower for TCRbeta diversity than healthy co-twins. Twins classed as concordant or discordant showed no difference in repertoire similarity, possibly from limited power. Among IBD patients, fewer clonotypes were shared with others than among healthy twins, especially with disease activity.

UMIs incorporating a 6-nucleotide sample barcode were appended by means of template switching. Each CDR3 protein gets one entry in TCRdb, which reprocessed the 5' RACE reads and gives no DNA. The repertoire table contains around 380,000 distinct CDR3 sequences. The chain carries TRBV20-1 and TRBJ2-3; as DNA is missing, the TRBD2 call by TCRdb cannot be tested. This receptor was obtained from a human donor with ulcerative colitis or Crohn's disease, or a healthy co-twin of an affected twin (not recorded which). Material for sequencing was blood. CDR3 residues: CSARGLADHTDTQYF.